This T cell receptor beta chain was recorded in a study of blood T cell repertoires in COVID-19. Study summary: COVID-19 samples, acute and convalescent, were from the United States, Italy and Spain. The analysed material was cDNA or gDNA that came from T cells, B-cell-depleted T cells, or PBMCs.

Per the authors' pipeline: The authors estimated nucleated cell counts from reference gene primer amplification. Method: immunoSEQ multiplex PCR; TCRdb's copy keeps in-frame clones and lacks some. V, J and clone size are those of that table, while D and trimming were read from the DNA. This sample yields roughly 110,000 clones, of which 81% are seen a single time; 8.5% to 12% belongs to the top ten. The CDR3 runs 13 residues. For this clone: Compared with germline, one end of the junction differs, possibly owing to a read error.

The rearrangement uses TRBV12-3 or TRBV12-4 and TRBJ1-2; a possible D gene is TRBD1 (6 bases). Sequenced: peripheral blood. This clonotype was sampled from a human donor in a cohort sampled during active COVID-19. CDR3 loop: CASSVRGNSGYTF. Here the CDR3 DNA reads TGTGCCAGCAGTGTCAGGGGAAACTCTGGCTACACCTTC.